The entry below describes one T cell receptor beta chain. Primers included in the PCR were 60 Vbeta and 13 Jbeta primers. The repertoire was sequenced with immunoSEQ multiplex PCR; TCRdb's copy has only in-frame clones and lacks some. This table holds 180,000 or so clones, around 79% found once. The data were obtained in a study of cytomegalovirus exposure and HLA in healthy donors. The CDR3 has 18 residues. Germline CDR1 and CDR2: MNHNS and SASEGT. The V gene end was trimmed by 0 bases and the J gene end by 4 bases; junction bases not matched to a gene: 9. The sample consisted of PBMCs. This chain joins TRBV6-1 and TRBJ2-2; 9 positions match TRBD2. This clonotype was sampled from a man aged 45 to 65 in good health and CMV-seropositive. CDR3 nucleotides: TGTGCCAGCAGTGAAGCGTACGAGCGGGGGGCGGTCACCGGGGAGCTGTTTTTT. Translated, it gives CASSEAYERGAVTGELFF.